This is a list of T cell receptor beta chains from one sample in a study of cytomegalovirus exposure and HLA in healthy donors. The assay was immunoSEQ multiplex PCR, and TCRdb's table has in-frame clones only and misses some. The sample has over 150,000 clones; around 88% are singletons. Sequenced input: PBMCs. These receptors originate from a man aged 18-30 years in good health and CMV-seropositive. CDR3s include the opening cysteine and the closing phenylalanine or tryptophan. The order of the fields is clone size, V gene, D gene, J gene, CDR3 protein, CDR3 DNA. D genes are given only for firm matches. Size values are once, few and many counts, or a class for expanded clones, and some rows have none.

>-|TRBV7-2|TRBD1|TRBJ2-7
CASSGRTGGKDEQYF
TGTGCCAGCAGCGGTCGGACAGGGGGCAAGGACGAGCAGTACTTC
>-|TRBV29-1|TRBD2|TRBJ2-2
CSVEEGEPGTSGRRAGELFF
TGCAGCGTTGAAGAAGGGGAACCCGGGACTAGCGGCCGGAGAGCCGGGGAGCTGTTTTTT
>once|TRBV6-5|TRBD1|TRBJ1-2
CASSPGGLDGYTF
TGTGCCAGCAGCCCAGGGGGCCTTGATGGCTACACCTTC
>once|TRBV4-1|TRBD2|TRBJ2-2
CASSPRGLATNTGELFF
TGCGCCAGCAGCCCCCGGGGACTAGCCACGAACACCGGGGAGCTGTTTTTT
>-|TRBV25-1|TRBD1|TRBJ2-1
CASRGQGLYNEQFF
TGTGCCAGCAGGGGACAGGGACTCTACAATGAGCAGTTCTTC
>once|TRBV10-3|-|TRBJ2-1
CAISGGQADSYNEQFF
TGTGCCATCAGTGGAGGGCAGGCCGACTCCTACAATGAGCAGTTCTTC
>-|TRBV27|-|TRBJ1-1
CASSLSLTDEAFF
TGTGCCAGCAGTTTATCCCTAACAGATGAAGCTTTCTTT
>few|TRBV6-4|TRBD2|TRBJ2-3
CASSDTSGGADTQYF
TGTGCCAGCAGTGACACTAGCGGGGGGGCAGATACGCAGTATTTT
>-|TRBV7-9|TRBD2|TRBJ2-5
CASSLKGVQDKTGGTQYF
TGTGCCAGCAGCTTAAAAGGGGTCCAAGATAAGACGGGAGGGACCCAGTACTTC
>-|TRBV18|-|TRBJ2-7
CASSPRDRRSTYEQYF
TGTGCCAGCTCACCACGCGACAGGCGTTCCACCTACGAGCAGTACTTC
>-|TRBV6-5|TRBD1|TRBJ1-2
CASSWTGRNGYTF
TGTGCCAGCAGCTGGACAGGGCGCAACGGCTACACCTTC
>-|TRBV5-1|TRBD1|TRBJ2-7
CASSLAVTGGEQYF
TGCGCCAGCAGCTTGGCGGTGACAGGGGGAGAGCAGTACTTC
>-|TRBV5-6|-|TRBJ1-2
CASSFDTEGPYYGYTF
TGTGCCAGCAGCTTTGACACGGAAGGCCCATACTATGGCTACACCTTC
>-|TRBV2|-|TRBJ2-1
CASSESPGVSYNEQFF
TGTGCCAGCAGTGAATCCCCCGGGGTCTCCTACAATGAGCAGTTCTTC
>-|TRBV21-1|-|TRBJ1-1
CASSTPQGPLIWAFF
TGTGCCAGCAGCACCCCCCAGGGGCCACTAATCTGGGCTTTCTTT
>-|TRBV7-8|TRBD1|TRBJ2-7
CASSLDRSSYEQYF
TGTGCCAGCAGCTTGGACAGGAGCTCCTACGAGCAGTACTTC
>-|TRBV6-5|TRBD2|TRBJ2-1
CASSYGLAGWEQFF
TGTGCCAGCAGTTACGGACTAGCGGGATGGGAGCAGTTCTTC
>once|TRBV6-5|TRBD2|TRBJ2-5
CASSYSGLAVQETQYF
TGTGCCAGCAGTTACTCTGGACTAGCGGTCCAAGAGACCCAGTACTTC
>-|TRBV7-9|-|TRBJ1-1
CASSPPAAGGRHTVEAFF
TGTGCCAGCAGCCCCCCGGCAGCGGGGGGGAGGCATACAGTCGAGGCTTTCTTT
>-|TRBV5-4|-|TRBJ2-3
CASSSTGKSTDTQYF
TGTGCCAGCAGCTCTACAGGGAAGAGCACAGATACGCAGTATTTT
>-|TRBV4-3|TRBD1|TRBJ1-1
CASTWDRNTEAFF
TGCGCCAGCACCTGGGACAGGAACACTGAAGCTTTCTTT
>-|TRBV21-1|-|TRBJ2-3
CASSGLAGTDTQYF
TGTGCCAGCAGCGGACTAGCGGGCACAGATACGCAGTATTTT
>-|TRBV5-1|TRBD2|TRBJ2-7
CASSLRAGGTEQYF
TGCGCCAGCAGCTTGAGAGCGGGAGGGACCGAGCAGTACTTC
>-|TRBV5-1|-|TRBJ2-4
CASSLGYSDSSKNIQYF
TGCGCCAGCAGCTTGGGTTACTCTGATTCTAGCAAAAACATTCAGTACTTC
>-|TRBV5-6|TRBD2|TRBJ2-1
CASSRTSGIHEQFF
TGTGCCAGCAGCCGGACTAGCGGGATCCACGAGCAGTTCTTC
>-|TRBV18|TRBD1|TRBJ1-1
CASSRTGGMNTEAFF
TGTGCCAGCTCCCGGACAGGGGGGATGAACACTGAAGCTTTCTTT